This T cell receptor beta chain was retrieved from a study of cytomegalovirus exposure and HLA in healthy donors. CDR3 length equals 15 residues. V lost 1 base to trimming and J lost 0 bases, with 6 bases between them. Germline CDR1 and CDR2: LGHNA and YSLEER. The primer mix had 60 Vbeta and 13 Jbeta primers. TCRdb's table, derived via immunoSEQ multiplex PCR, lists solely in-frame clones and lacks some. Here the sample spans under 150,000 clones, roughly 9.4% being singletons. This clone was picked up a small number of times. The sequence came from a male donor in good health and CMV-seronegative. This rearrangement joins TRBV4-3 to TRBJ2-2, with D unclear. Input material: PBMCs. The CDR3, as DNA: TGCGCCAGCAGCCAAGCCTATGCGAACACCGGGGAGCTGTTTTTT. It specifies CASSQAYANTGELFF.